This T cell receptor (beta chain) was found in a study of blood T cell repertoires in COVID-19. Study summary: Collection of acute and convalescent COVID-19 samples took place in the United States, Italy and Spain. The analysed material was cDNA or gDNA that came from T cells, B-cell-depleted T cells, or PBMCs.

Original processing notes: Researchers report that nucleated cell counts were estimated from reference gene primer amplification. Assay: immunoSEQ multiplex PCR; the TCRdb copy retains only in-frame clones and omits some. V and J calls and clone size are those listed in that table; D and trimming were worked out from the DNA. The sample has about 120,000 clones, roughly 75% seen once; the top ten hold roughly 17%. The CDR3 extends over 15 amino acids. Per the germline V gene, CDR1 is MDHEN and CDR2 is SYDVKM. The ends were cut back, 7 bases at V and 7 bases at J, with 19 bases in the middle. The receptor was derived from a man in his 60s with active or convalescent COVID-19. Sequencing was performed on peripheral blood. This chain links TRBV28 with TRBJ2-2; weak D call: TRBD2 (7 bases). The CDR3 DNA reads as TGTGCCAGCATTGCATCGGGGGGCGCAGGCGGGGAGCTGTTTTTT. Translating gives CASIASGGAGGELFF.